This T cell receptor (beta chain) was obtained from a study of shared clonotypes between healthy human individuals (dated by TCRdb to between 2020 and 2021). Looking at the study overall: A couple of women and a few men aged 18 to 49 years were included in the cohort. Per donor, three plates each were used for CD4 naive and CD4 memory, two for CD8 naive, and one for CD8 memory. To estimate repertoire size and how much clonotypes are shared between individuals, the study performed deep sequencing of blood TCR repertoires from five healthy adults. Each donor's leukapheresis produced roughly between about 0.9 and 9.5 billion PBMCs. To increase sequencing depth and limit assay-specific biases, TCR repertoire library preparation and sequencing were carried out by different laboratories using diverse techniques. What the authors observed across the whole study: Estimated clonotype richness was generally larger for naive than for memory subsets. Even with the large sequencing depth, rarefaction of the sorted-subset datasets indicated that sequencing was incomplete. Compared with non-shared clonotypes, the clonotypes found in all four sorted-subset donors had higher generation probabilities. Sampling was restricted to blood, and TCR repertoires in tissues likely differ from the TCR repertoires found in blood. Sharing across several donors was observed for approximately 5% of naive CD4, under 4% of naive CD8, around 2.5% of memory CD4, and less than 0.45% of memory CD8 clonotypes. The small number of donors limited the genetic and exposure-history diversity represented. Pairwise subsampling indicated that sequencing depth was expected to affect the degree of clonotype sharing among donors.

Points on this clone: Its cognate antigen has yet to be identified. No clone much larger than this one lies a single base away; base qualities are absent.

The germline V gene (reference sequence) yields MNHEY for CDR1 and SMNVEV for CDR2. The CDR3 contains 14 residues, cysteine and phenylalanine counted. Solely the CDR3 DNA is kept, with 42 bases framed from the first base. The junction shows trimming of 6 bases on V and 4 bases on J, plus 12 bases between the germline ends. Using the deep immunoSEQ assay, multiplex PCR amplified TCR CDR3 regions from genomic DNA. Extracted genomic DNA from each cell subset was distributed evenly across all wells of several immunoSEQ 96-well plates, and each plate was treated as a replicate. Each replicate PCR for sorted subsets received approximately 200 ng genomic DNA, equal to tens of thousands of T cell genomes. Purified libraries were measured with a Qubit 3.0 fluorometer, size-checked on a Bioanalyzer 2100, and measured again with the KAPA Library Quantification kit. Every immunoSEQ 96-well plate was sequenced on a dedicated single-read 150-cycle Illumina NextSeq 550 flow cell. Turning to the authors' computational methods: The immunoSEQ output contained only junctional sequences without quality scores, so filtering could not match that applied to full-length reads. Sequences were annotated with PyIR, a Python wrapper for IgBLAST v1.9, using IMGT germline references to assign V/J genes and CDR3. Any read was removed if the V/J assignment was weak (E-value above 1e-6), the CDR3 was missing, or the read contained stop codons, out-of-frame junctions, or ambiguous translated residues. A V3J clonotype was defined by an identical inferred V gene, J gene, and CDR3 amino acid sequence. Percentage overlap between repertoires was computed as shared unique clonotypes divided by the size of the smaller repertoire. Repertoire richness was assessed with RTK rarefaction, the Chao1 estimator, and Recon v2.1 estimates of unobserved clonotypes. OLGA was used to compute generation probabilities for all TCRbeta clonotypes that the gDNA method yielded from a few donors. Drawn from immuneACCESS, this table holds only the in-frame rearrangements with V and J called that TCRdb kept. Clones are partly lost; checked studies trace under half to an unresolved V gene and leave the rest unexplained. V and J calls and clone size follow that table, whereas D and trimming were derived from the DNA. This sample gives approximately 500,000 clones in total; less than 96% of them show up just once. Under 0.06% of the sample is held by the ten biggest clonotypes.

The donors were healthy, HIV-negative adults with no recently reported acute infections or vaccinations. Only Caucasian adults living in Nashville, Tennessee, USA were represented among the donors. CD4+ T cells were enriched by magnetic negative selection; naive cells were then positively selected on CD45RA, and the negative fraction formed the memory subset. Blood was obtained by leukapheresis, after which PBMCs were separated by Ficoll-Histopaque density gradient centrifugation and cryopreserved in liquid nitrogen vapor phase. Analytical flow cytometry was used to check the purity and quantity of every magnetically sorted T cell population. Genomic DNA was isolated from each sorted fraction and quantified by UV absorbance on a Nanodrop 2000c.

The sequenced material came from naive CD4+ T cells sorted from blood. The label giving this sample's cell subset or site can be read as: CD45RA+ positively selected. The chain uses TRBV27 and TRBJ1-4; a weak D assignment points to TRBD1 (6 bases agree). The sequence was collected from a woman aged 30 to 39 in good health. The nucleotides are TGTGCCAGCAGCTACGACAGGTTTAATGAAAAACTGTTTTTT. It specifies CASSYDRFNEKLFF.